Listed below are T cell receptor beta chains from one sample, sequenced in a study of blood T cell repertoires in COVID-19. Clones were sequenced by immunoSEQ multiplex PCR, and TCRdb holds only the in-frame ones, with some missing. Altogether over 250,000 clones are present, approximately 86% being singletons, with the ten largest covering 13%. Sample: peripheral blood. The receptors shown here come from a woman aged 65 to 85 with COVID-19, enrolled during active disease. Both conserved end residues are part of each CDR3. The D gene is left open where the match is weak. The size of a clone is reported for some rows only, either as once, few or many, or as a class for expanded clones.

CDR3 protein	CDR3 DNA	clone size	D gene	V gene	J gene
CAGSRLLEGYTF	TGTGCCGGCAGTCGTCTTTTGGAGGGCTACACCTTC	-	-	TRBV30	TRBJ1-2
CASSFPDSDREPQHF	TGTGCCAGCAGCTTTCCGGACAGCGACCGAGAGCCCCAGCATTTT	-	-	TRBV5-5	TRBJ1-5
CASSQDQTAGVTDTQYF	TGCGCCAGCAGCCAAGATCAAACGGCGGGGGTCACAGATACGCAGTATTTT	-	TRBD2	TRBV4-1	TRBJ2-3
CASKDSPNYGYTF	TGTGCCAGCAAAGACAGCCCTAACTATGGCTACACCTTC	-	-	TRBV2	TRBJ1-2
CAWINRAISGNTIYF	TGTGCCTGGATCAACAGGGCAATCTCTGGAAACACCATATATTTT	few	-	TRBV30	TRBJ1-3
CASSPPSGGANEQFF	TGTGCCAGCAGCCCTCCTAGCGGGGGGGCCAATGAGCAGTTCTTC	-	TRBD2	TRBV7-9	TRBJ2-1
CASSLGQGVNYGYTF	TGTGCCAGCAGCCTTGGACAGGGGGTAAACTATGGCTACACCTTC	-	TRBD1	TRBV9	TRBJ1-2
CSVSTGTNQPQHF	TGCAGCGTATCAACAGGGACAAATCAGCCCCAGCATTTT	-	-	TRBV29-1	TRBJ1-5
CASLQGYTEAFF	TGTGCCAGCCTACAGGGTTACACTGAAGCTTTCTTT	-	-	TRBV2	TRBJ1-1
CASSLDSGGAWEQFF	TGCGCCAGCAGCTTAGATAGCGGGGGGGCCTGGGAGCAGTTCTTC	-	TRBD2	TRBV5-1	TRBJ2-1
CASSSRLWGSDEQYF	TGTGCCAGTAGTTCCCGACTGTGGGGTAGCGACGAGCAGTACTTC	-	-	TRBV19	TRBJ2-7
CASREGGAGTEAFF	TGTGCCAGCAGGGAAGGGGGCGCGGGCACTGAAGCTTTCTTT	once	TRBD1	TRBV28	TRBJ1-1
CASSLIAGARETQYF	TGTGCCAGCAGCTTAATTGCGGGGGCCAGGGAGACCCAGTACTTC	-	-	TRBV11-2	TRBJ2-5
CASSLGEANYGYTF	TGCGCCAGCAGCTTGGGCGAAGCTAACTATGGCTATACCTTC	-	-	TRBV5-1	TRBJ1-2
CASSLMRTSGGEQFF	TGCGCCAGCAGCCTAATGAGGACTAGTGGTGGAGAGCAGTTCTTC	-	TRBD2	TRBV4-3	TRBJ2-1
CASSTRTGSTDTQYF	TGTGCCAGCAGCACCCGGACAGGGAGCACAGATACGCAGTATTTT	-	TRBD1	TRBV13	TRBJ2-3
CASSWSQNTEAFF	TGTGCCAGCAGTTGGAGTCAAAACACTGAAGCTTTCTTT	-	-	TRBV28	TRBJ1-1
CALWRGYSSGNTIYF	TGTGCCCTTTGGCGGGGGTACTCCTCTGGAAACACCATATATTTT	-	-	TRBV21-1	TRBJ1-3
CASSVRSFHPYF	TGTGCCAGCAGCGTCAGGTCCTTTCATCCCTATTTT	-	-	TRBV9	TRBJ1-3
CASRGQGSQPQHF	TGCGCCAGCAGAGGCCAGGGAAGTCAGCCCCAGCATTTT	-	-	TRBV4-1	TRBJ1-5
CSVGTSGGTRETQYF	TGCAGCGTTGGGACTAGCGGGGGGACCAGAGAGACCCAGTACTTC	-	TRBD2	TRBV29-1	TRBJ2-5
CATSEEIGDNYGYTF	TGTGCCACCAGCGAGGAAATAGGGGATAACTATGGCTACACCTTC	-	-	TRBV15	TRBJ1-2
CASSSGQGSSSYTF	TGTGCCAGCAGTTCCGGACAGGGCTCGTCTAGCTACACCTTC	-	TRBD1	TRBV6-6	TRBJ1-2
CASRPTGYNSPLHF	TGTGCCAGCAGACCGACAGGTTATAATTCACCCCTCCACTTT	-	-	TRBV7-2	TRBJ1-6
CASSGLGGGAYEQYF	TGCGCCAGCAGTGGATTGGGCGGGGGGGCCTACGAGCAGTACTTC	-	TRBD2	TRBV10-2	TRBJ2-7
CASSSSGFRDSETQYF	TGTGCCAGCAGCTCGAGTGGTTTCAGGGATTCGGAGACCCAGTACTTC	-	-	TRBV5-4	TRBJ2-5
CASSLLRGTGNSPLHF	TGTGCCAGCAGCTTACTTAGAGGGACAGGGAATTCACCCCTCCACTTT	-	TRBD1	TRBV7-2	TRBJ1-6